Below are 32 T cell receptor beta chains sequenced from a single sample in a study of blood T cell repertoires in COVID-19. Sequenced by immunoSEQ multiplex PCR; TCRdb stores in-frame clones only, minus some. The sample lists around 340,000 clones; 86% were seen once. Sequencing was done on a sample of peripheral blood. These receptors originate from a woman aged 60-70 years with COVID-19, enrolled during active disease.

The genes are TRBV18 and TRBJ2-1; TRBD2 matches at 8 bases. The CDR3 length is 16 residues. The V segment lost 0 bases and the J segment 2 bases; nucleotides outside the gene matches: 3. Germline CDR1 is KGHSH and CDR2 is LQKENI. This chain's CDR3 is CASSPPGLGAYNEQFF. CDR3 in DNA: TGTGCCAGCTCACCACCGGGACTAGGGGCCTACAATGAGCAGTTCTTC.

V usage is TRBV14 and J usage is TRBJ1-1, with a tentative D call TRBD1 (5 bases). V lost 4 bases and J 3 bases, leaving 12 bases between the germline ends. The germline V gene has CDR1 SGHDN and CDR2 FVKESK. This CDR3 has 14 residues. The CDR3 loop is CASSRTGGYTEAFF. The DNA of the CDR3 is TGTGCCAGCAGCCGGACGGGGGGATACACTGAAGCTTTCTTT.

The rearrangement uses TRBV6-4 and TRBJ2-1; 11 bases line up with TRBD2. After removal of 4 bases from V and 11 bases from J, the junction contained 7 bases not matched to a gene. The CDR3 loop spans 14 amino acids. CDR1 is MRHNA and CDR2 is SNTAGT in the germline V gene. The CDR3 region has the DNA TGTGCCAGCAGTGCTAGCGGGGGGCCGAGCCAGCAGTTCTTC. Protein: CASSASGGPSQQFF.

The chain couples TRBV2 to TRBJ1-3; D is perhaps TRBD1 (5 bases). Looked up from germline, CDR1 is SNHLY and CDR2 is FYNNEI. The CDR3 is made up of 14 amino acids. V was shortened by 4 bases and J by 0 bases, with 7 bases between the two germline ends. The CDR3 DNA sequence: TGTGCCAGCAGTGGACAGCTCTCTGGAAACACCATATATTTT. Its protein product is CASSGQLSGNTIYF.

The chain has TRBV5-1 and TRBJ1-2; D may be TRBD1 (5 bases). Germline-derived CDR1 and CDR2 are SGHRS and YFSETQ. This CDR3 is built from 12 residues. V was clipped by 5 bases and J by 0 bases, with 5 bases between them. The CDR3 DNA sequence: TGCGCCAGCAGGGACACTAACTATGGCTACACCTTC. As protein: CASRDTNYGYTF.

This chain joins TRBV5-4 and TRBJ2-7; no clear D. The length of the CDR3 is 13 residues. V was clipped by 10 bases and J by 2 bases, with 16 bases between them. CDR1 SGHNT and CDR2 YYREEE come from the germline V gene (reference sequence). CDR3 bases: TGTGCCTTATGGAGCGCTGGAACCTACGAGCAGTACTTC. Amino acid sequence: CALWSAGTYEQYF.

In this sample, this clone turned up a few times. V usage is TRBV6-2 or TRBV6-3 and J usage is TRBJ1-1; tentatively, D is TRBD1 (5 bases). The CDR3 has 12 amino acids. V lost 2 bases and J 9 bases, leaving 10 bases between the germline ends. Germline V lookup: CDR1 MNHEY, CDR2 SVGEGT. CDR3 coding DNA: TGTGCCAGCAGTTACGTCCAGGGAAAAGCTTTCTTT. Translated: CASSYVQGKAFF.

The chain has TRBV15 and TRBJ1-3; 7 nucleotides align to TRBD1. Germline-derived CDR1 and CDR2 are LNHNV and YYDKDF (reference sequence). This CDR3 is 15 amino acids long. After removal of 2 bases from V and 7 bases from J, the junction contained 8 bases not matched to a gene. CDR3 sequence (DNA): TGTGCCACCAGCAGAAACGACAGGGAGTTCAACACCATATATTTT. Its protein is CATSRNDREFNTIYF. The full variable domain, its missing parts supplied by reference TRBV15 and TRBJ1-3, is DAMVIQNPRYQVTQFGKPVTLSCSQTLNHNVMYWYQQKSSQAPKLLFHYYDKDFNNEADTPDNFQSRRPNTSFCFLDIRSPGLGDTAMYLCATSRNDREFNTIYFGEGSWLTVV.

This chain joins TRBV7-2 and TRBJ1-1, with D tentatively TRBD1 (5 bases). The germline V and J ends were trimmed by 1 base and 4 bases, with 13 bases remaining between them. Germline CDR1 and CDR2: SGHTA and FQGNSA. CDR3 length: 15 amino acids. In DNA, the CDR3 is TGTGCCAGCAGCTTAGAGCCAGGGCGGGGCACTGAAGCTTTCTTT. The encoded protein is CASSLEPGRGTEAFF.

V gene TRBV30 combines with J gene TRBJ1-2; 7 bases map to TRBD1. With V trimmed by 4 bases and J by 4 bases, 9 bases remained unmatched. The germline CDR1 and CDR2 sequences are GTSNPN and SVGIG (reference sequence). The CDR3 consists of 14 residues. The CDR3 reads CAWTTGPGGYGYTF. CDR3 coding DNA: TGTGCCTGGACAACCGGTCCAGGGGGCTATGGCTACACCTTC.

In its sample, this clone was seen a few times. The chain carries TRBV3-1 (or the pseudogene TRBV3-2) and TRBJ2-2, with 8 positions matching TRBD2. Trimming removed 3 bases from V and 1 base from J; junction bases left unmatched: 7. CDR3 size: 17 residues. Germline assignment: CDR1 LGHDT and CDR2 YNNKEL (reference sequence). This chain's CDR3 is CASSQLNAGGNTGELFF. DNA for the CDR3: TGTGCCAGCAGCCAGTTAAACGCGGGGGGGAACACCGGGGAGCTGTTTTTT.

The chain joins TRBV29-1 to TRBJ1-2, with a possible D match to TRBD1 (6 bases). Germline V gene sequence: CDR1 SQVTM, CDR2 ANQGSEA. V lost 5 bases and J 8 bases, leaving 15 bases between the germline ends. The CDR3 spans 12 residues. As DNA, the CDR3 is TGCAGCGTTTTCCTGGGGGCAAAGGGCTACACCTTC. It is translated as CSVFLGAKGYTF.

The CDR3 sequence: CASSNGGSGGGRQFF. As DNA, the CDR3 is TGTGCCAGCAGTAACGGCGGGTCGGGAGGGGGGCGGCAGTTCTTC. The V and J genes are TRBV5-4 and TRBJ2-1, with 8 bases identical to TRBD2. V was pared by 5 bases and J by 12 bases, with 16 bases of the junction left unmatched. This CDR3 has 15 residues. CDR1 and CDR2 (germline): SGHNT, YYREEE (reference sequence). The complete variable domain, with remaining parts taken from reference TRBV5-4 and TRBJ2-1, reads ETGVTQSPTHLIKTRGQQVTLRCSSQSGHNTVSWYQQALGQGPQFIFQYYREEENGRGNFPPRFSGLQFPNYSSELNVNALELDDSALYLCASSNGGSGGGRQFFGPGTRLTVL.

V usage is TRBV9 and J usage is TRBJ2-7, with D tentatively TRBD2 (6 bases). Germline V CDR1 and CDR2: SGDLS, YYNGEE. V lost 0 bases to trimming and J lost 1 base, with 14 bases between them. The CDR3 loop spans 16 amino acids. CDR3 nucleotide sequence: TGTGCCAGCAGCGTAGCTCGGGACGGGACTTCCTACGAGCAGTACTTC. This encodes CASSVARDGTSYEQYF. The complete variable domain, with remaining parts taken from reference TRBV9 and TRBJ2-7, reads DSGVTQTPKHLITATGQRVTLRCSPRSGDLSVYWYQQSLDQGLQFLIQYYNGEERAKGNILERFSAQQFPDLHSELNLSSLELGDSALYFCASSVARDGTSYEQYFGPGTRLTVT.

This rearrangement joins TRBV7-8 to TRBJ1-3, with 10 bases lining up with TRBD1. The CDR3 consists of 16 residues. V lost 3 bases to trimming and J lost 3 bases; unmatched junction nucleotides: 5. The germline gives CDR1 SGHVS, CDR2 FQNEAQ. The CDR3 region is CASSFSGTGVGNTIYF. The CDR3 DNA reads TGTGCCAGCAGCTTTTCCGGGACAGGGGTTGGAAACACCATATATTTT.

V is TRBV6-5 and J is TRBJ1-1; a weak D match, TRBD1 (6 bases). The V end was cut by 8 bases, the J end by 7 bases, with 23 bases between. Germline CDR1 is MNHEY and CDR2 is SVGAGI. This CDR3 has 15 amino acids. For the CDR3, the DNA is TGTGCCAGCGGTCCGCCAGGGGCCCCGCGTGGTGAAGCTTTCTTT. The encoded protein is CASGPPGAPRGEAFF.

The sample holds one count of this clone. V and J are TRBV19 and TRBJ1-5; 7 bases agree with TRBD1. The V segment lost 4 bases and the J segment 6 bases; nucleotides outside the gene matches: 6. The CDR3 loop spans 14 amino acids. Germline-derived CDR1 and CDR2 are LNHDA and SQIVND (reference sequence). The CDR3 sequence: CASSRQGLGQPQHF. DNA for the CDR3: TGTGCCAGTAGTAGACAGGGTCTGGGTCAGCCCCAGCATTTT.

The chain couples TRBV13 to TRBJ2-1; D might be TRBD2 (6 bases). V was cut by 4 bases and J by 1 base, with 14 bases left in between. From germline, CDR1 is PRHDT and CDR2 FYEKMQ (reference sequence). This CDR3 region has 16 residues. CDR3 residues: CASSYSGAGSYNEQFF. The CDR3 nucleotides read TGTGCCAGCAGCTACTCCGGGGCGGGGTCCTACAATGAGCAGTTCTTC. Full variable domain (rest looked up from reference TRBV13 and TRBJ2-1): AAGVIQSPRHLIKEKRETATLKCYPIPRHDTVYWYQQGPGQDPQFLISFYEKMQSDKGSIPDRFSAQQFSDYHSELNMSSLELGDSALYFCASSYSGAGSYNEQFFGPGTRLTVL.

The DNA of the CDR3 is TGTGCCAGCAGCTTAGCGGGGACAGCGTTGAACACTGAAGCTTTCTTT. Its protein is CASSLAGTALNTEAFF. The chain uses TRBV7-9 and TRBJ1-1, with TRBD1 matching 7 bases. The V gene end was trimmed by 0 bases and the J gene end by 0 bases; junction bases not matched to a gene: 4. The CDR3 spans 16 residues. Germline V gene lookup returns CDR1 SEHNR and CDR2 FQNEAQ (reference sequence).

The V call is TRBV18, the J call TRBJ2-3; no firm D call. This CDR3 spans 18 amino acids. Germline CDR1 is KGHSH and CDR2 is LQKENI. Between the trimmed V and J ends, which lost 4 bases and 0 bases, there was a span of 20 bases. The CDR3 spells CASSRSWPETQSTDTQYF. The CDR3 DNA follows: TGTGCCAGCTCACGGAGTTGGCCAGAGACCCAGAGCACAGATACGCAGTATTTT. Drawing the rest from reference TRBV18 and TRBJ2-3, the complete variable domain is NAGVMQNPRHLVRRRGQEARLRCSPMKGHSHVYWYRQLPEEGLKFMVYLQKENIIDESGMPKERFSAEFPKEGPSILRIQQVVRGDSAAYFCASSRSWPETQSTDTQYFGPGTRLTVL.

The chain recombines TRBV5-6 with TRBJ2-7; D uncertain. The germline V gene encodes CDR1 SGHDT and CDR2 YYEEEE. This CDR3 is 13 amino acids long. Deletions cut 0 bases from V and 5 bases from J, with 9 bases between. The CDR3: CASSLVPSHEQYF. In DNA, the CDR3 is TGTGCCAGCAGCTTGGTACCGAGCCACGAGCAGTACTTC.

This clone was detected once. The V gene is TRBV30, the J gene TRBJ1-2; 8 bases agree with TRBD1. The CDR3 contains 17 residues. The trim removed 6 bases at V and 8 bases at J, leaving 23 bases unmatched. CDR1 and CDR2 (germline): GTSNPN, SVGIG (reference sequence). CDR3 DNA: TGTGCCTGTCCTCTAAGGGGTGGACAGGGCCCTCTAGGAGGCTACACCTTC. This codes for CACPLRGGQGPLGGYTF.

CDR3 sequence reads: CASTTNEVLNQPQHF. Here the CDR3 DNA reads TGCGCCAGCACTACCAACGAGGTCCTCAATCAGCCCCAGCATTTT. V is TRBV23-1 and J is TRBJ1-5, with no clear D. TRBV23-1 is annotated as an ORF whose role is uncertain. Trimming pared 7 bases from V and 3 bases from J, leaving 16 bases between. The CDR3 runs 15 residues.

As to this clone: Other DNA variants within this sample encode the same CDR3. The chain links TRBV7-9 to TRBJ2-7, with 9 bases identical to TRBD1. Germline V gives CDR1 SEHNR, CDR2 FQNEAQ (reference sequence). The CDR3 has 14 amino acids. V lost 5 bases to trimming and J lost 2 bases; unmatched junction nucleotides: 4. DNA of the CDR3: TGTGCCAGCAGCCCGGGACAGGGAACCTACGAGCAGTACTTC. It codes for CASSPGQGTYEQYF.

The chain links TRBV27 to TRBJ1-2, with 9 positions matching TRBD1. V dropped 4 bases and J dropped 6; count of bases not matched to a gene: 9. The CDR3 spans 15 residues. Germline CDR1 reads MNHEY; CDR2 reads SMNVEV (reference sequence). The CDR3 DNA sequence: TGTGCCAGCAGTTGGACCGGGACAGGGCTAAATGGCTACACCTTC. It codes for CASSWTGTGLNGYTF.

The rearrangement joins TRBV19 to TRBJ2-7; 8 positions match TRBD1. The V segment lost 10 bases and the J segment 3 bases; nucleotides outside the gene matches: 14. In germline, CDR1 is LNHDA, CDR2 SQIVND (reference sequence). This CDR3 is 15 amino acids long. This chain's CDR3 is CATHTPGQVFYEQYF. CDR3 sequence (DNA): TGTGCCACCCACACCCCGGGACAGGTATTCTACGAGCAGTACTTC. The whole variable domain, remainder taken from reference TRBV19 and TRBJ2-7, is DGGITQSPKYLFRKEGQNVTLSCEQNLNHDAMYWYRQDPGQGLRLIYYSQIVNDFQKGDIAEGYSVSREKKESFPLTVTSAQKNPTAFYLCATHTPGQVFYEQYFGPGTRLTVT.

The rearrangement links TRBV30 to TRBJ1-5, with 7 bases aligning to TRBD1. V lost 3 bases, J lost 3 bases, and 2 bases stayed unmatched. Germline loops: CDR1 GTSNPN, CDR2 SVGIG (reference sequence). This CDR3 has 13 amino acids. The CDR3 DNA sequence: TGTGCCTGGAGACAGGGGTTCAATCAGCCCCAGCATTTT. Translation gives CAWRQGFNQPQHF. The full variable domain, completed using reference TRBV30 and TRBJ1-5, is SQTIHQWPATLVQPVGSPLSLECTVEGTSNPNLYWYRQAAGRGLQLLFYSVGIGQISSEVPQNLSASRPQDRQFILSSKKLLLSDSGFYLCAWRQGFNQPQHFGDGTRLSIL.

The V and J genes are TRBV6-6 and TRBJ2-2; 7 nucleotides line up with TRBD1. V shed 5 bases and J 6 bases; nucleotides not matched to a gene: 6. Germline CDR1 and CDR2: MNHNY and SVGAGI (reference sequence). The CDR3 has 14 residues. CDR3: CASSPTGAAGELFF. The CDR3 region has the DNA TGTGCCAGCAGTCCCACAGGGGCGGCCGGGGAGCTGTTTTTT.

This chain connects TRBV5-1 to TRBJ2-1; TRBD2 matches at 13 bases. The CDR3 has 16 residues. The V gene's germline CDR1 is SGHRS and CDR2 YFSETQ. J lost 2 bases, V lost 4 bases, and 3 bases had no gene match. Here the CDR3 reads CASSPGTSGAYNEQFF. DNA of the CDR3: TGCGCCAGCAGCCCCGGGACTAGCGGGGCCTACAATGAGCAGTTCTTC. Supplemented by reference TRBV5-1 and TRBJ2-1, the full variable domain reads KAGVTQTPRYLIKTRGQQVTLSCSPISGHRSVSWYQQTPGQGLQFLFEYFSETQRNKGNFPGRFSGRQFSNSRSEMNVSTLELGDSALYLCASSPGTSGAYNEQFFGPGTRLTVL.

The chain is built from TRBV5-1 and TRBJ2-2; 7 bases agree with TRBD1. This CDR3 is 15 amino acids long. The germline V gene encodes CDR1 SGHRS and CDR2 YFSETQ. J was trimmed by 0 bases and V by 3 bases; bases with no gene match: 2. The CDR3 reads CASSSGTANTGELFF. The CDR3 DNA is TGCGCCAGCAGCTCCGGGACAGCGAACACCGGGGAGCTGTTTTTT.

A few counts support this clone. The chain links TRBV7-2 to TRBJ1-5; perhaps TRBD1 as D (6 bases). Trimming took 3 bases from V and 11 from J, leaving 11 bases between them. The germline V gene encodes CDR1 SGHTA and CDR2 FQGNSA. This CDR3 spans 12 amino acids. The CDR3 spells CASSFPGQTQHF. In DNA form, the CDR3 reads TGTGCCAGCAGCTTCCCGGGACAAACCCAGCATTTT.

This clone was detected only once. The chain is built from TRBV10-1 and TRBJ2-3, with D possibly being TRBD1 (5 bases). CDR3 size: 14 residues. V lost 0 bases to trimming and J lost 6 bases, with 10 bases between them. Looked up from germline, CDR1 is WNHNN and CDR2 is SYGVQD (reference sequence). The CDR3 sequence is CASSESGRVDTQYF. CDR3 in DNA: TGCGCCAGCAGTGAGTCGGGCAGGGTGGATACGCAGTATTTT.